The clone carrying this T cell receptor (beta chain) was counted ten times or more. The data were taken from a study of T-cell reconstitution after alpha-beta-depleted transplantation in children. The TCRbeta library was prepared with unique molecular identifiers. TCRdb fed the PCR reads into MiXCR, producing one record per CDR3 protein. The data contain about 460,000 distinct CDR3 sequences, about an eighth of them singletons. This clonotype originated in a human donor who donated a stem cell graft to a child with combined immunodeficiency. The input for sequencing was PBMCs from the stem cell graft donor, taken from the stem cell graft.

The CDR3 reads CATSRGGLYEQYF. Here the CDR3 DNA reads TGTGCCACATCCCGCGGCGGGCTCTACGAGCAGTACTTC. This chain connects TRBV6-2 or TRBV6-3 to TRBJ2-7; D might be TRBD2 (5 bases). V was pared by 10 bases and J by 3 bases, with 16 bases between. The germline CDR1 and CDR2 sequences are MNHEY and SVGEGT. CDR3 length: 13 amino acids.